This T cell receptor (beta chain) appears in the sequencing data of a study of blood T cell repertoires in COVID-19. The germline V gene encodes CDR1 MDHEN and CDR2 SYDVKM. The V and J ends lost 4 bases and 1 base, in that order; junction bases with no gene match: 9. CDR3 length: 16 residues. This clone came up a few times. Profiled with immunoSEQ multiplex PCR; TCRdb holds only in-frame clones, not every one. The sample has roughly 140,000 clones, approximately 80% seen once. The sequence was collected from a man between 60 and 75 years old with acute or convalescent COVID-19. The rearrangement joins TRBV28 to TRBJ2-7; TRBD2 aligns across 8 bases. Sequenced sample: peripheral blood. The CDR3 region has the DNA TGTGCCAGCAGTTATCAACTAGCGGAGATGTCCTACGAGCAGTACTTC. Translated: CASSYQLAEMSYEQYF.